The sequence of this T cell receptor beta chain was determined in a study of blood T cell repertoires in COVID-19. About the study: Sites in the United States, Italy and Spain provided acute and convalescent COVID-19 samples. Sample material is recorded as cDNA or gDNA derived from T cells, B-cell-depleted T cells, or PBMCs.

The CDR3 consists of 15 residues. CDR1 and CDR2 (germline): SGHTA, FQGNSA. Trimming took off 2 bases at V and 2 bases at J, with 12 bases between the two ends. Per the original data handling: For nucleated cells, counts were estimated from reference gene primer amplification. The table came from immunoSEQ multiplex PCR; TCRdb's copy has only in-frame clones and leaves some out. V and J calls and clone size are as listed in that table; D and trimming were resolved from the DNA. The data contain fewer than 200,000 clones, roughly 79% of them singletons. Seattle patients were enrolled while actively infected and followed longitudinally.

The source is a woman of 80 years or more with COVID-19, enrolled during active disease. Sample: peripheral blood. The rearrangement uses TRBV7-2 and TRBJ1-1; D is unresolved. CDR3 region: CASSLFRAGNTEAFF. The CDR3 coding sequence is TGTGCCAGCAGCTTATTTAGGGCGGGCAACACTGAAGCTTTCTTT.